The 5 T cell receptor beta chains listed next were all sequenced from one sample in a study of early T cells in non-severe SARS-CoV-2 infection. Using its own MiXCR run on the 5' RACE reads, TCRdb lists one record per CDR3 protein. The sample lists roughly 80,000 distinct CDR3 sequences, around 6% occurring once. The sequenced sample consisted of whole blood. All receptors come from an adult who was a healthcare worker with PCR-confirmed SARS-CoV-2 infection or an uninfected control (not recorded which).

As concerns this clonotype: A read error is possible here, since a much larger clone lies one base away. The chain couples TRBV10-2 to TRBJ2-5, with 8 bases lining up with TRBD1. The CDR3 extends over 15 amino acids. The J segment lost 5 bases and the V segment lost 6 bases, leaving 11 bases of the junction unmatched. Germline lookup yields CDR1 WSHSY and CDR2 SAAADI. CDR3 sequence (DNA): TGCGCCAGCAGGGGGGTAGACAGGGGCTATGAGACCCAGTACTTC. It yields the protein CASRGVDRGYETQYF.

The chain couples TRBV7-2 to TRBJ2-3; D may match TRBD1 or TRBD2 (5 bases each). The V end lost 4 bases, the J end lost 5 bases, and 16 bases lay between the germline ends. CDR1 is SGHTA and CDR2 is FQGNSA in the germline V gene. This CDR3 has 15 amino acids. CDR3 DNA: TGTGCCAGCAGCTCCATGGGACGAGCCGGAGATACGCAGTATTTT. Encoded protein: CASSSMGRAGDTQYF.

This clonotype has at least ten counts. J is TRBJ2-1 and V is TRBV20-1; the D gene is possibly TRBD2 (8 bases). V was pared by 7 bases and J by 4 bases, with 23 bases between. The CDR3 has 16 amino acids. Germline lookup yields CDR1 DFQATT and CDR2 SNEGSKA (reference sequence). CDR3 sequence: CSVGGGQSGLYNEQFF. The CDR3 region has the DNA TGCAGTGTCGGGGGGGGACAGTCGGGACTTTACAATGAGCAGTTCTTC.

At least ten counts were recorded for this clonotype. The V and J genes are TRBV11-2 and TRBJ2-7; TRBD1 matches at 10 bases. J gave up 3 bases and V 5 bases, and 16 bases lay outside the gene matches. The germline gives CDR1 SGHAT, CDR2 FQNNGV. This CDR3 is built from 18 residues. Here the CDR3 reads CASSPITRDRGLDYEQYF. CDR3 nucleotide sequence: TGTGCCAGCAGCCCCATCACGCGAGACAGGGGGCTTGACTACGAGCAGTACTTC.

This clonotype was seen only a few times. The chain carries TRBV5-1 and TRBJ2-1, with D unresolved. Germline assignment: CDR1 SGHRS and CDR2 YFSETQ. Between the trimmed V and J ends, which lost 0 bases and 0 bases, there was a span of 13 bases. There are 17 residues in the CDR3. The CDR3 DNA is TGCGCCAGCAGCTTGGCTCCGCGAACGAGCTCCTACAATGAGCAGTTCTTC. Translation gives CASSLAPRTSSYNEQFF.